These T cell receptor beta chains were read from a single sample in a study of cytomegalovirus exposure and HLA in healthy donors. Assay: immunoSEQ multiplex PCR; the TCRdb copy retains only in-frame clones and omits some. Listed are 100,000 to 150,000 clones; 2.2% falls within the top ten. Source material: PBMCs. The receptor set was obtained from a man aged 35 to 55 in good health and CMV-seronegative. Each CDR3 is given with its conserved first and last residue. D genes are given only for firm matches.

V	D	J	CDR3	DNA
TRBV30	.	TRBJ1-2	CAKGKEGRRGDYGYTF	TGTGCCAAGGGGAAGGAGGGCAGGCGCGGTGACTATGGCTACACCTTC
TRBV30	TRBD2	TRBJ2-3	CAWTRGGGSTDTQYF	TGTGCCTGGACGCGGGGGGGCGGCAGCACAGATACGCAGTATTTT
TRBV4-3	TRBD1	TRBJ2-5	CASSQEGTGPETQYF	TGCGCCAGCAGCCAAGAAGGGACAGGCCCAGAGACCCAGTACTTC
TRBV28	TRBD1	TRBJ2-7	CASEDRALSYEQYF	TGTGCCAGCGAGGACAGGGCCCTCTCCTACGAGCAGTACTTC
TRBV10-3	.	TRBJ2-5	CAIKGSSGLQETQYF	TGTGCCATCAAAGGGTCCAGCGGGCTTCAAGAGACCCAGTACTTC
TRBV7-2	.	TRBJ2-7	CASSFGGRAYEQYF	TGTGCCAGCAGCTTCGGCGGGCGGGCCTACGAGCAGTACTTC
TRBV28	.	TRBJ2-2	CASSLGGAGTGELFF	TGTGCCAGCAGTTTAGGGGGGGCGGGCACCGGGGAGCTGTTTTTT
TRBV6-6	.	TRBJ2-5	CASSYRGGQETQYF	TGTGCCAGCAGTTACAGGGGGGGACAAGAGACCCAGTACTTC
TRBV4-2	.	TRBJ2-2	CASTEGPTNTGELFF	TGTGCCAGCACGGAGGGGCCTACGAACACCGGGGAGCTGTTTTTT
TRBV29-1	TRBD2	TRBJ2-3	CSVKTSEDTQYF	TGCAGCGTCAAAACTAGCGAGGATACGCAGTATTTT
TRBV6-5	TRBD2	TRBJ2-5	CASSYPGGEALETQYF	TGTGCCAGCAGTTACCCGGGGGGGGAGGCTTTGGAGACCCAGTACTTC
TRBV7-9	TRBD2	TRBJ2-5	CASSLGSGLAGMETQYF	TGTGCCAGCAGCTTAGGTTCTGGACTAGCGGGAATGGAGACCCAGTACTTC
TRBV29-1	.	TRBJ1-1	CSVEVRGKNTEAFF	TGCAGCGTTGAAGTAAGGGGGAAGAACACTGAAGCTTTCTTT
TRBV5-8	.	TRBJ1-4	CASSVLGAGAREKLFF	TGTGCCAGCAGCGTGCTTGGGGCAGGGGCTCGCGAAAAACTGTTTTTT
TRBV29-1	.	TRBJ2-6	CSADSGGGANVLTF	TGCAGCGCAGACTCCGGCGGAGGGGCCAACGTCCTGACTTTC
TRBV30	TRBD1	TRBJ1-2	CAWARQGAIPYGYTF	TGTGCCTGGGCGAGACAGGGGGCGATCCCCTATGGCTACACCTTC
TRBV2	TRBD2	TRBJ2-7	CASSDEFGLAGVFAYEQYF	TGTGCCAGCAGTGACGAGTTCGGGCTAGCGGGAGTTTTCGCCTACGAGCAGTACTTC
TRBV10-3	.	TRBJ2-7	CAISESKGRGEQYF	TGTGCCATCAGTGAGTCTAAGGGTCGGGGCGAGCAGTACTTC
TRBV5-1	TRBD2	TRBJ2-7	CASSPGLAAQGGEAKYF	TGCGCCAGCAGCCCGGGACTAGCGGCCCAGGGTGGGGAAGCGAAGTACTTC
TRBV29-1	.	TRBJ1-3	CSGRTSSGNTIYF	TGCAGCGGGAGGACGAGCTCTGGAAACACCATATATTTT
TRBV19	TRBD2	TRBJ2-1	CASSISPSGNSYNEQFF	TGTGCCAGTAGTATTTCGCCTAGCGGGAACTCCTACAATGAGCAGTTCTTC
TRBV19	TRBD2	TRBJ2-2	CASIRGTSGTNTGELFF	TGTGCCAGTATCCGGGGGACTAGCGGGACGAACACCGGGGAGCTGTTTTTT
TRBV6-6	TRBD2	TRBJ2-7	CASSSPQTSGRNEQYF	TGTGCCAGCAGTTCACCGCAGACTAGCGGGAGAAACGAGCAGTACTTC
TRBV19	.	TRBJ2-6	CAPKRVSLSGANVLTF	TGTGCCCCAAAGAGGGTTTCCCTTTCTGGGGCCAACGTCCTGACTTTC
TRBV21-1	.	TRBJ2-2	CASSKGAGQGPFF	TGTGCCAGCAGCAAAGGTGCGGGACAGGGTCCGTTTTTT
TRBV5-4	TRBD1	TRBJ1-1	CASSRQGDTEAFF	TGTGCCAGCAGCCGTCAGGGGGACACTGAAGCTTTCTTT
TRBV7-2	TRBD1	TRBJ1-5	CASSLQGAGGQPQHF	TGTGCCAGCAGCTTACAGGGGGCGGGCGGTCAGCCCCAGCATTTT
TRBV6-1	.	TRBJ1-4	CASSEALGLGQTRATNEKLFF	TGTGCCAGCAGTGAAGCGCTAGGGTTGGGACAAACCCGAGCAACTAATGAAAAACTGTTTTTT
TRBV2	TRBD1	TRBJ2-7	CASNPGQGVEQYF	TGTGCCAGCAATCCGGGACAGGGGGTCGAGCAGTACTTC
TRBV10-2	TRBD2	TRBJ2-7	CASTPGGSYEQYF	TGCGCCAGCACCCCGGGAGGCTCCTACGAGCAGTACTTC
TRBV29-1	TRBD2	TRBJ2-1	CSVEVIAGGGVEQFF	TGCAGCGTTGAAGTTATTGCGGGGGGGGGCGTTGAGCAGTTCTTC
TRBV5-4	.	TRBJ1-1	CASSLLTLNTEAFF	TGTGCCAGCAGCTTGCTAACTTTGAACACTGAAGCTTTCTTT
TRBV10-1	.	TRBJ2-3	CASSEYVGRGDTQYF	TGCGCCAGCAGTGAGTATGTGGGGCGGGGAGATACGCAGTATTTT
TRBV6-5	.	TRBJ2-4	CASSYKGGGKNIQYF	TGTGCCAGCAGTTACAAAGGCGGAGGCAAAAACATTCAGTACTTC
TRBV12-5	TRBD2	TRBJ2-2	CASGPPGLAGGRKTGELFF	TGTGCTAGTGGCCCACCGGGACTAGCGGGAGGGAGGAAGACCGGGGAGCTGTTTTTT
TRBV5-4	TRBD1	TRBJ2-1	CASSTLDRAEQFF	TGTGCCAGCAGCACCCTGGACAGGGCCGAGCAGTTCTTC
TRBV5-4	TRBD1	TRBJ2-2	CASQGQGNTGELFF	TGTGCCAGCCAGGGACAGGGTAACACCGGGGAGCTGTTTTTT
TRBV7-9	.	TRBJ2-7	CASSWPTGSQLSYEQYF	TGTGCCAGCAGTTGGCCCACAGGGTCCCAACTCTCCTACGAGCAGTACTTC
TRBV18	TRBD2	TRBJ2-1	CASSHYLAGGPRNEQFF	TGTGCCAGCTCACACTACCTAGCGGGAGGGCCTAGGAATGAGCAGTTCTTC
TRBV7-9	.	TRBJ2-5	CASSERGGAETQYF	TGTGCCAGCAGCGAACGCGGGGGCGCAGAGACCCAGTACTTC
TRBV2	.	TRBJ1-2	CASSAIGAYGYTF	TGTGCCAGCAGTGCTATCGGAGCCTATGGCTACACCTTC